This TCR beta chain was captured in a study of human T cells and chemical hapten exposure. Overall study context: TCR yields per sample varied mostly from small pooled library volume differences. Study results and limitations: Counts of TCRs above 1 in 1000 frequency stayed unchanged with DPC sensitization.

Someone pulled total RNA out of unfractionated whole blood. Trimming at V came to 4 bases and at J to 6 bases, leaving 5 bases not matched to a gene. Germline CDR1 reads MDHEN; CDR2 reads SYDVKM. The CDR3 is 15 residues long. In the case of this clonotype: Antigen specificity is unknown.

Library construction involved attaching unique molecular identifiers to individual cDNA molecules, which allowed quantitative, reproducible TCR counting. TCRdb reanalysed the 5' RACE reads using MiXCR and keeps one entry per CDR3 protein. Of about 140,000 distinct CDR3 sequences listed, over 3.5% are singletons. The source is a female donor in good health. This rearrangement joins TRBV28 to TRBJ2-1; 11 bases line up with TRBD2. The CDR3 DNA reads as TGTGCCAGCAGTTCCAGGCTAGCGGGGGGCAATGAGCAGTTCTTC. Translated, it gives CASSSRLAGGNEQFF.